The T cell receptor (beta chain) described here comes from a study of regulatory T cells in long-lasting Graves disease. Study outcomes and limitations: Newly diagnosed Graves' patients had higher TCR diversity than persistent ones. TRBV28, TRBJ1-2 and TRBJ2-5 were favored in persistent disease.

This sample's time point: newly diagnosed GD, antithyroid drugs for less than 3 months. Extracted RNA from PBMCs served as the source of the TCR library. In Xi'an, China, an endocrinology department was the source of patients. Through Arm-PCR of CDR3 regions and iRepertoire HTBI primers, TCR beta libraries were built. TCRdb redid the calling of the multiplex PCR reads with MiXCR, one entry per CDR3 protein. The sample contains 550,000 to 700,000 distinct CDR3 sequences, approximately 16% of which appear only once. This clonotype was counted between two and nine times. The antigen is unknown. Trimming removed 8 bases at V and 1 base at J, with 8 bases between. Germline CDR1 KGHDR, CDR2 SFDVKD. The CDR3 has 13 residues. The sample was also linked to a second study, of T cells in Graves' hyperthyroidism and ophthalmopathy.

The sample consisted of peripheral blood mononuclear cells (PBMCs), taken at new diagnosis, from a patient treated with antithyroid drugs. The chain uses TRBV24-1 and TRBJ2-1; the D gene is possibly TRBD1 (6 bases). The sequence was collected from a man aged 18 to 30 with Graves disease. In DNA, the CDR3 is TGTGCCACCATAGACAGGTCCTACAATGAGCAGTTCTTC. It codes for CATIDRSYNEQFF.